The 28 T cell receptor beta chains below all came from one sample that was sequenced in a study of Ad26.COV2.S vaccination and SARS-CoV-2 variants. The treatment here: 15 to 20 received Ad26.COV2.S at low or high dose, single or two shots; about five received placebo; per-sample allocation not given. Sampling happened 63 days after the first vaccine or placebo injection. Sequenced by immunoSEQ multiplex PCR; TCRdb stores in-frame clones only, minus some. This table has over 350,000 clones, about 88% appearing once. The sequencing used peripheral blood, collected in a trial of Ad26.COV2.S vaccine versus placebo. These TCRs come from a person aged 18-65 years who received the Ad26.COV2.S COVID-19 vaccine or a placebo.

The chain is built from TRBV5-5 and TRBJ1-4; tentative D call: TRBD1 (5 bases). V lost 1 base and J 0 bases, leaving 7 bases between the germline ends. There are 15 residues in the CDR3. Germline V lookup: CDR1 SGHKS, CDR2 YYEKEE (reference sequence). In nucleotides, the CDR3 is TGTGCCAGCAGCTTGCAGGGACCAACTAATGAAAAACTGTTTTTT. This translates into CASSLQGPTNEKLFF.

Concerning this clone: Other DNA variants within this sample encode the same CDR3. V gene TRBV5-1 combines with J gene TRBJ1-2; D unresolved. This CDR3 is built from 12 residues. V lost 0 bases to trimming and J lost 8 bases, with 8 bases between them. Germline CDR1 is SGHRS and CDR2 is YFSETQ. The CDR3 region has the DNA TGCGCCAGCAGCTTGGAGGGCTCCGGCTACACCTTC. It is translated as CASSLEGSGYTF.

This chain links TRBV30 with TRBJ1-5; the D is unclear. Trimming shortened V by 1 base and J by 0 bases, and 4 bases separated the two germline ends. This CDR3 comprises 13 residues. CDR1 is GTSNPN and CDR2 is SVGIG in the germline V gene (reference sequence). In nucleotides, the CDR3 is TGTGCCTGGAGTGCTAATAGCAATCAGCCCCAGCATTTT. It specifies CAWSANSNQPQHF.

V gene TRBV7-2 combines with J gene TRBJ1-3, with D unresolved. This CDR3 spans 17 amino acids. Between the trimmed V and J ends, which lost 1 base and 0 bases, there was a span of 13 bases. The germline gives CDR1 SGHTA, CDR2 FQGNSA. CDR3 protein: CASSLEKGPSSGNTIYF. CDR3 sequence (DNA): TGTGCCAGCAGCTTAGAGAAGGGCCCGAGCTCTGGAAACACCATATATTTT.

CDR3 bases: TGCGCCAGCAGCCAAGATTTTGTGGATACGCAGTATTTT. Its protein product is CASSQDFVDTQYF. The chain combines TRBV4-3 with TRBJ2-3; D ambiguous. This CDR3 comprises 13 residues. Trimming cost V 0 bases and J 6 bases, with 7 bases left between them. CDR1 is LGHNA, CDR2 YSLEER, per germline.

The chain uses TRBV7-6 and TRBJ2-2; D unclear. With 3 bases removed from V and 0 bases from J, the gap between germline ends came to 14 bases. Germline CDR1 is SGHVS and CDR2 is FNYEAQ. The CDR3 runs 17 residues. CDR3 nucleotides: TGTGCCAGCAGCTTGACCCGGACCGCGGCGAACACCGGGGAGCTGTTTTTT. Its protein is CASSLTRTAANTGELFF.

In the case of this clone: The sample has other DNA sequences that encode this CDR3 too. The chain links TRBV5-1 to TRBJ2-7; possibly TRBD1 for D (6 bases). V was clipped by 5 bases and J by 3 bases, with 9 bases between them. This CDR3 comprises 12 residues. CDR1 is SGHRS, CDR2 YFSETQ, per germline. The CDR3 nucleotides are TGCGCCAGCAGGGAAGGGGGCTACGAGCAGTACTTC. This encodes CASREGGYEQYF.

The chain recombines TRBV27 with TRBJ2-7, with D possibly matching TRBD1 (5 bases). The length of the CDR3 is 13 residues. In germline, CDR1 is MNHEY, CDR2 SMNVEV (reference sequence). With 4 bases removed from V and 2 bases from J, the gap between germline ends came to 9 bases. The CDR3, as DNA: TGTGCCAGCAGTTCACAGGCTACCTACGAGCAGTACTTC. Its translation: CASSSQATYEQYF.

The gene calls are TRBV10-3 and TRBJ1-1; 8 bases map to TRBD1. V gave up 6 bases and J gave up 0 bases; unmatched junction bases: 3. The CDR3 sequence is 14 residues long. Germline lookup yields CDR1 ENHRY and CDR2 SYGVKD. CDR3 residues: CAISPRGLNTEAFF. The CDR3 nucleotides are TGTGCCATCAGCCCCAGGGGGCTGAACACTGAAGCTTTCTTT.

In this sample, this clone turned up a few times. CDR3 sequence: CASSLSSRDTGELFF. In DNA form, the CDR3 reads TGTGCCAGCAGTTTATCTAGCAGGGACACCGGGGAGCTGTTTTTT. V is TRBV27 and J is TRBJ2-2; tentatively, D is TRBD1 (5 bases). The CDR3 spans 15 residues. Per germline, CDR1 MNHEY and CDR2 SMNVEV (reference sequence). V lost 0 bases and J 3 bases, leaving 8 bases between the germline ends.

This clone was seen a single time. The rearrangement links TRBV5-1 to TRBJ1-4, with TRBD1 identical over 8 bases. This CDR3 spans 14 amino acids. V was clipped by 4 bases and J by 8 bases; unmatched bases: 7. In germline, CDR1 is SGHRS, CDR2 YFSETQ. Written as DNA, the CDR3 is TGCGCCAGCAGCCAGGGACAGGAGGGGGAAAAACTGTTTTTT. Translating it yields CASSQGQEGEKLFF.

This clone has just one count. The chain combines TRBV12-5 with TRBJ2-3, with D perhaps matching TRBD1 (5 bases). The germline V gene has CDR1 LGHNT and CDR2 FRNRAP. The germline V and J ends were trimmed by 0 bases and 1 base, with 11 bases remaining between them. This CDR3 region has 16 residues. CDR3 in amino acids: CASGLVQSRGTDTQYF. CDR3 nucleotides: TGTGCTAGTGGTTTGGTACAGAGCAGGGGCACAGATACGCAGTATTTT.

This chain uses TRBV5-1 with TRBJ2-3; TRBD1 or TRBD2 may be the D gene (5 bases each). Germline V CDR1 and CDR2: SGHRS, YFSETQ. The V gene lost 1 base and the J gene lost 4 bases, with 10 bases spanning the gap. The CDR3 covers 14 residues. CDR3 protein: CASSLLQEADTQYF. The CDR3 nucleotides are TGCGCCAGCAGCTTGCTACAGGAGGCAGATACGCAGTATTTT.

DNA of the CDR3: TGCGCCAGCAGCCAGGACAGGGAATTGGGCACTGAAGCTTTCTTT. As protein: CASSQDRELGTEAFF. This sequence joins TRBV4-1 and TRBJ1-1; 8 positions agree with TRBD1. Trimming at V came to 3 bases and at J to 4 bases, leaving 7 bases not matched to a gene. The CDR3 has 15 residues. Germline V gives CDR1 MGHRA, CDR2 YSYEKL.

The chain combines TRBV4-3 with TRBJ2-2; the D is unclear. Trimming pared 0 bases from V and 7 bases from J, leaving 18 bases between. Germline CDR1 LGHNA, CDR2 YSLEER. There are 17 residues in the CDR3. Here the CDR3 reads CASSQDRQTEADGELFF. CDR3 DNA sequence: TGCGCCAGCAGCCAAGATAGACAAACCGAGGCGGACGGGGAGCTGTTTTTT.

This clone turned up a few times. The V and J genes are TRBV5-6 and TRBJ1-2; the D is unclear. Germline-derived CDR1 and CDR2 are SGHDT and YYEEEE. The CDR3 is made up of 16 amino acids. Trimming pared 0 bases from V and 3 bases from J, leaving 15 bases between. The CDR3 loop reads CASSLEGNPNHYGYTF. The CDR3 coding sequence is TGTGCCAGCAGCTTGGAAGGGAACCCAAATCACTATGGCTACACCTTC. The full variable domain, in which reference TRBV5-6 and TRBJ1-2 provide the parts outside the CDR3, is DAGVTQSPTHLIKTRGQQVTLRCSPKSGHDTVSWYQQALGQGPQFIFQYYEEEERQRGNFPDRFSGHQFPNYSSELNVNALLLGDSALYLCASSLEGNPNHYGYTFGSGTRLTVV.

This sequence joins TRBV5-4 and TRBJ2-5, with D perhaps matching TRBD1 (6 bases). The CDR3 covers 15 residues. The germline CDR1 and CDR2 sequences are SGHNT and YYREEE (reference sequence). V was pared by 2 bases and J by 5 bases, with 16 bases between. The CDR3 sequence: CASSFGQLPAETQYF. For the CDR3, the DNA is TGTGCCAGCAGCTTTGGACAGCTCCCCGCGGAGACCCAGTACTTC.

This chain links TRBV15 with TRBJ2-5; 9 nucleotides line up with TRBD1. The ends lost 2 bases at V and 5 bases at J; junction bases unmatched: 3. The CDR3 has 14 residues. The germline V gene encodes CDR1 LNHNV and CDR2 YYDKDF (reference sequence). CDR3 sequence: CATSRPGQGETQYF. CDR3 coding DNA: TGTGCCACCAGCAGACCAGGACAGGGGGAGACCCAGTACTTC.

This clone was found once. The chain employs TRBV5-1 and TRBJ1-1; no clear D. Per the germline V gene, CDR1 is SGHRS and CDR2 is YFSETQ. V dropped 5 bases and J dropped 1 base, with 15 bases sitting between them. CDR3 length: 15 amino acids. The CDR3 reads CASRTTLRWNTEAFF. CDR3 nucleotides: TGCGCCAGCAGAACAACCCTCAGGTGGAACACTGAAGCTTTCTTT.

The V call is TRBV5-1, the J call TRBJ2-5, with D possibly being TRBD1 (5 bases). V was trimmed by 6 bases and J by 5 bases, leaving 14 bases between them. The V gene's germline CDR1 is SGHRS and CDR2 YFSETQ. The CDR3 consists of 13 residues. CDR3 in amino acids: CASNGGSGETQYF. The CDR3 DNA follows: TGCGCCAGCAACGGTGGGTCAGGGGAGACCCAGTACTTC.

V usage is TRBV5-1 and J usage is TRBJ2-7; 9 bases map to TRBD2. The germline gives CDR1 SGHRS, CDR2 YFSETQ. The CDR3 consists of 15 residues. With 1 base clipped from V and 3 bases from J, the junction kept 5 bases outside the gene matches. CDR3 in amino acids: CASSLCGGVDYEQYF. As DNA, the CDR3 is TGCGCCAGCAGCTTGTGCGGGGGGGTGGACTACGAGCAGTACTTC.

The rearrangement links TRBV5-1 to TRBJ1-3; possibly TRBD1 for D (5 bases). Deletions cut 2 bases from V and 4 bases from J, with 10 bases between. Germline loops: CDR1 SGHRS, CDR2 YFSETQ. This CDR3 region has 14 residues. The CDR3 DNA sequence: TGCGCCAGCAGCTTTTCGGGGGAAGGAAACACCATATATTTT. This gives the protein CASSFSGEGNTIYF. Looking up the rest from reference TRBV5-1 and TRBJ1-3 gives the full variable domain: KAGVTQTPRYLIKTRGQQVTLSCSPISGHRSVSWYQQTPGQGLQFLFEYFSETQRNKGNFPGRFSGRQFSNSRSEMNVSTLELGDSALYLCASSFSGEGNTIYFGEGSWLTVV.

As to this clone: Additional DNA sequences in this sample encode the identical CDR3. The V gene is TRBV29-1, the J gene TRBJ1-5; D unclear. Germline V lookup: CDR1 SQVTM, CDR2 ANQGSEA. The V gene lost 4 bases and the J gene lost 7 bases, with 5 bases spanning the gap. The CDR3 covers 10 residues. CDR3 residues: CSVVGQPQHF. For the CDR3, the DNA is TGCAGCGTTGTTGGACAGCCCCAGCATTTT.

The rearrangement uses TRBV11-2 and TRBJ2-7, with D perhaps matching TRBD1 or TRBD2 (6 bases each). The germline CDR1 and CDR2 sequences are SGHAT and FQNNGV. V was pared by 11 bases and J by 0 bases, with 14 bases between. The CDR3 runs 13 residues. CDR3 region: CASGAGTSYEQYF. The CDR3 coding sequence is TGTGCCTCGGGGGCAGGTACCTCCTACGAGCAGTACTTC.

The chain uses TRBV25-1 and TRBJ1-5; no firm D call. V lost 5 bases to trimming and J lost 7 bases, with 12 bases between them. Germline loops: CDR1 MGHDK, CDR2 SYGVNS. The CDR3 sequence is 13 residues long. The CDR3 is CASSPLEAQPQHF. CDR3 DNA sequence: TGTGCCAGCAGTCCCCTTGAGGCGCAGCCCCAGCATTTT.

The rearrangement joins TRBV5-1 to TRBJ2-1, with TRBD2 matching 7 bases. V lost 0 bases to trimming and J lost 2 bases; unmatched junction nucleotides: 5. The CDR3 is 16 residues long. CDR1 and CDR2 (germline): SGHRS, YFSETQ. The CDR3 DNA sequence: TGCGCCAGCAGCTTGGATCTGCGGGGGACCTACAATGAGCAGTTCTTC. Residues: CASSLDLRGTYNEQFF.

This chain uses TRBV5-8 with TRBJ1-1; 9 bases align to TRBD1. The CDR3 runs to 15 residues. CDR1 and CDR2 (germline): SGHTS, YDEGEE. J was trimmed by 6 bases and V by 0 bases; bases with no gene match: 6. This chain's CDR3 is CASSLAGTGPPEAFF. In DNA form, the CDR3 reads TGTGCCAGCAGCTTGGCCGGGACAGGGCCCCCTGAAGCTTTCTTT.

The rearrangement links TRBV7-2 to TRBJ1-1; unclear D gene. CDR1 is SGHTA, CDR2 FQGNSA, per germline. The V and J ends lost 2 bases and 5 bases respectively, with 12 bases between them. The CDR3 has 14 residues. CDR3 residues: CASSLQGDLTEAFF. The CDR3 DNA follows: TGTGCCAGCAGCTTACAAGGTGACTTGACTGAAGCTTTCTTT.